These T cell receptor beta chains were read from a single sample in a study of blood T cell repertoires in COVID-19. Clones were read by immunoSEQ multiplex PCR, and TCRdb kept only the in-frame ones, dropping some. The sample records around 100,000 clones, about 89% being singletons. Source material: peripheral blood. The source is a man in his fifties with acute or convalescent COVID-19. Each CDR3 is given with its conserved first and last residue. A D gene is named only where the DNA matches it firmly. Clone size is given for some rows only: seen once, a few or many times, or a class if the clone is expanded.

size,V,J,D,DNA,CDR3
-,TRBV7-2,TRBJ2-7,TRBD1,TGTGCCAGCAGCTCCAGACAGGGGCCCGAGCAGTACTTC,CASSSRQGPEQYF
-,TRBV30,TRBJ2-2,-,TGTGCCTGGATGCGGGCAGGGAACACCGGGGAGCTGTTTTTT,CAWMRAGNTGELFF
-,TRBV9,TRBJ2-3,-,TGTGCCAGCAGCGTAGGGCATACTAGCCCGGCAGATACGCAGTATTTT,CASSVGHTSPADTQYF
-,TRBV5-1,TRBJ2-1,-,TGCGCCAGCAGCTCCGGGGGTGAGCAGTTCTTC,CASSSGGEQFF
-,TRBV27,TRBJ2-3,TRBD1,TGTGCCAGCAGTACATCCGGGACAGGGGGCACAGATACGCAGTATTTT,CASSTSGTGGTDTQYF
-,TRBV7-8,TRBJ2-5,-,TGTGCCAGCAGCTTAGTTTTAGCGGAGACCCAGTACTTC,CASSLVLAETQYF
-,TRBV14,TRBJ1-4,-,TGTGCCAGCAGCCAAGTTCGGGGGTATAATGAAAAACTGTTTTTT,CASSQVRGYNEKLFF
-,TRBV5-4,TRBJ1-1,-,TGTGCCAGCAGCCGGGATAACACTGAAGCTTTCTTT,CASSRDNTEAFF
-,TRBV6-5,TRBJ1-5,-,TGTGCCAGCAGTCCGGGACACTTTCAGCCCCAGCATTTT,CASSPGHFQPQHF
-,TRBV19,TRBJ1-5,TRBD1,TGTGCCAGTAGAGGACAGGGGGCCAACCAGCCCCAGCATTTT,CASRGQGANQPQHF
-,TRBV30,TRBJ1-3,-,TGTGCCTGGAGTGTACGGTCCGGACAAAGCTCTGGAAACACCATATATTTT,CAWSVRSGQSSGNTIYF
once,TRBV19,TRBJ1-5,-,TGTGCCAGTTTACAGGGTTATGGTCCCCAGCATTTT,CASLQGYGPQHF
-,TRBV9,TRBJ2-1,-,TGTGCCAGCAGCGTAGAGTGGCGGGGCGACAATGAGCAGTTCTTC,CASSVEWRGDNEQFF
-,TRBV14,TRBJ2-3,TRBD2,TGTGCCAGCAGCGTCTCGGGACTAGCGGGGGGGACCTGGCCGGATACGCAGTATTTT,CASSVSGLAGGTWPDTQYF
-,TRBV28,TRBJ1-6,TRBD1,TGTGCCAGCAGCCCCCGGCAGGGGGATTCACCCCTCCACTTT,CASSPRQGDSPLHF
-,TRBV5-1,TRBJ2-3,TRBD2,TGCGCCAGCAGCTTACGAGCGGGGGCCATTAGCACAGATACGCAGTATTTT,CASSLRAGAISTDTQYF
-,TRBV6-5,TRBJ1-2,TRBD1,TGTGCCAGCAGCACTCGGACAGGGGGACTCTATGGCTACACCTTC,CASSTRTGGLYGYTF
-,TRBV18,TRBJ1-3,TRBD1,TGTGCCAGCTCACCCCTAGACAGGGCGAACTCTGGAAACACCATATATTTT,CASSPLDRANSGNTIYF
-,TRBV7-9,TRBJ2-7,TRBD1,TGTGCCAGCAGCCGGACAGGGTCGATCTACGAGCAGTACTTC,CASSRTGSIYEQYF
once,TRBV19,TRBJ1-2,-,TGTGCCAGTAGCACAGGCAGGGGACACGACTATGGCTACACCTTC,CASSTGRGHDYGYTF
-,TRBV18,TRBJ1-1,-,TGTGCCAGCTCCCAGTCGGGGGGGGACACTGAAGCTTTCTTT,CASSQSGGDTEAFF
-,TRBV19,TRBJ2-7,TRBD1,TGTGCCAGCACCGGGACAGGGCTATTCGAGCAGTACTTC,CASTGTGLFEQYF
-,TRBV28,TRBJ1-2,-,TGTGCCAGCAGTTTGCCTGTAAAACATCGAAGCGATGGCTACACCTTC,CASSLPVKHRSDGYTF
-,TRBV11-3,TRBJ2-1,-,TGTGCCAGCAGCTTAGTCGTCGGTGAGCAGTTCTTC,CASSLVVGEQFF
-,TRBV2,TRBJ2-7,-,TGTGCCAGCACCGAAGACTCTCATGAGCAGTACTTC,CASTEDSHEQYF
-,TRBV19,TRBJ2-7,TRBD1,TGTGCCAGTAAAGTTCGGTGGTCAGGGGGCTACGAGCAGTACTTC,CASKVRWSGGYEQYF
-,TRBV24-1,TRBJ2-1,TRBD1,TGTGCCACCAAGAGGACAGGGGTTTTGGGGGATGAGCAGTTCTTC,CATKRTGVLGDEQFF
few,TRBV14,TRBJ2-3,-,TGTGCCAGCAGCCGAACAGGGACAGATACGCAGTATTTT,CASSRTGTDTQYF
few,TRBV19,TRBJ1-4,-,TGTGCCAGTAGTGACCGCAGGGGCCCAACTAATGAAAAACTGTTTTTT,CASSDRRGPTNEKLFF
-,TRBV3-1/TRBV3-2,TRBJ2-4,TRBD2,TGTGCCAGCAGCCAACAAGCGGGGGGGATAGCCAAAAACATTCAGTACTTC,CASSQQAGGIAKNIQYF
-,TRBV6-5,TRBJ2-3,TRBD1,TGTGCCAGCAGTTCGGGACAGAACACAGATACGCAGTATTTT,CASSSGQNTDTQYF
-,TRBV18,TRBJ2-6,TRBD2,TGTGCCAGCTCACCAATGCTAGCGGGGGATGCTGGGGCCAACGTCCTGACTTTC,CASSPMLAGDAGANVLTF
-,TRBV3-1/TRBV3-2,TRBJ1-6,TRBD1,TGTGCCAGCAGCCAACCTCCGGGACAGGGGCTTTATAATTCACCCCTCCACTTT,CASSQPPGQGLYNSPLHF